Shown below are 13 T cell receptor beta chains from a single sample sequenced in a study of blood T cell repertoires in COVID-19. Libraries were prepared by immunoSEQ multiplex PCR; TCRdb keeps only in-frame clonotypes and omits some of them. There are about 300,000 clones in the sample; around 84% occur only once, and 1.3% lies in the top ten. The sample comprised peripheral blood. The receptors derive from a man between 65 and 85 years old with acute or convalescent COVID-19.

This rearrangement joins TRBV29-1 to TRBJ1-1; 8 bases are a match to TRBD1. Germline lookup yields CDR1 SQVTM and CDR2 ANQGSEA. J lost 1 base, V lost 7 bases, and 8 bases had no gene match. The CDR3 totals 14 residues. The CDR3 DNA sequence: TGCAGCGCCACCTGGGGACAGGCGAACACTGAAGCTTTCTTT. Translated: CSATWGQANTEAFF.

The chain recombines TRBV24-1 with TRBJ2-1; 12 bases are a match to TRBD2. This CDR3 has 18 amino acids. With V trimmed by 5 bases and J by 0 bases, 7 bases remained unmatched. Germline CDR1 KGHDR, CDR2 SFDVKD. As DNA, the CDR3 is TGTGCCACCAGTGGGGGGACTAGCGGGCCGAGCTCCTACAATGAGCAGTTCTTC. Its protein product is CATSGGTSGPSSYNEQFF.

The chain recombines TRBV24-1 with TRBJ1-5; D call uncertain. V lost 9 bases and J lost 6, with 23 bases in between. CDR3 size: 16 residues. Germline CDR1 is KGHDR and CDR2 is SFDVKD. CDR3 in amino acids: CATLAPSSPLCQPQHF. The CDR3 DNA sequence: TGTGCCACCCTGGCCCCTTCATCCCCCTTGTGTCAGCCCCAGCATTTT.

The J gene is TRBJ1-1, the V gene TRBV28, with D unclear. The germline V gene encodes CDR1 MDHEN and CDR2 SYDVKM. This CDR3 region has 14 residues. Deletions cut 5 bases from V and 3 bases from J, with 13 bases between. CDR3 sequence reads: CASSPYLRDTEAFF. CDR3 nucleotides: TGTGCCAGCAGTCCTTATCTCCGGGACACTGAAGCTTTCTTT.

The V and J genes are TRBV2 and TRBJ1-5, with 8 nucleotides matching TRBD1. Germline V lookup: CDR1 SNHLY, CDR2 FYNNEI. The CDR3 runs 14 residues. With 11 bases clipped from V and 4 bases from J, the junction kept 10 bases outside the gene matches. CDR3 amino acids: CACGATGANQPQHF. Here the CDR3 DNA reads TGTGCCTGCGGCGCGACAGGGGCAAATCAGCCCCAGCATTTT.

The chain is built from TRBV5-4 and TRBJ2-2; D possibly corresponds to TRBD1 (6 bases). Trimming left V 7 bases short and J 4 bases short, with 17 bases between. This CDR3 comprises 15 residues. From germline, CDR1 is SGHNT and CDR2 YYREEE (reference sequence). The CDR3 region is CASARQEGRTGELFF. In DNA, the CDR3 is TGTGCCAGCGCACGACAGGAAGGTCGCACCGGGGAGCTGTTTTTT.

This chain uses TRBV28 with TRBJ2-7, with D possibly TRBD1 on 8 matching bases. The CDR3 covers 14 residues. The ends were cut back, 5 bases at V and 2 bases at J, with 13 bases in the middle. Germline V lookup: CDR1 MDHEN, CDR2 SYDVKM. The CDR3 loop reads CASSQQGGAYEQYF. The CDR3 bases are TGTGCCAGCAGTCAACAGGGGGGGGCCTACGAGCAGTACTTC. The full variable domain, its missing parts supplied by reference TRBV28 and TRBJ2-7, is DVKVTQSSRYLVKRTGEKVFLECVQDMDHENMFWYRQDPGLGLRLIYFSYDVKMKEKGDIPEGYSVSREKKERFSLILESASTNQTSMYLCASSQQGGAYEQYFGPGTRLTVT.

The chain couples TRBV11-2 to TRBJ1-2; D is unresolved. The V gene's germline CDR1 is SGHAT and CDR2 FQNNGV. V was trimmed by 4 bases and J by 6 bases, leaving 9 bases between them. CDR3 length: 12 amino acids. In nucleotides, the CDR3 is TGTGCCAGCAGCTCCGAGTCTAATGGCTACACCTTC. It codes for CASSSESNGYTF.

V and J are TRBV9 and TRBJ2-1; 7 bases are shared with TRBD2. The CDR3 spans 16 residues. CDR1 SGDLS and CDR2 YYNGEE come from the germline V gene. J was trimmed by 0 bases and V by 0 bases; bases with no gene match: 3. The CDR3, as DNA: TGTGCCAGCAGCGTAGGGCTAGCGGTCTCCTACAATGAGCAGTTCTTC. It specifies CASSVGLAVSYNEQFF. Full variable domain (remainder filled in from reference TRBV9 and TRBJ2-1): DSGVTQTPKHLITATGQRVTLRCSPRSGDLSVYWYQQSLDQGLQFLIQYYNGEERAKGNILERFSAQQFPDLHSELNLSSLELGDSALYFCASSVGLAVSYNEQFFGPGTRLTVL.

The chain is built from TRBV6-5 and TRBJ2-2; TRBD2 is a possible D gene (5 bases). The V and J ends lost 8 bases and 2 bases respectively, with 9 bases between them. Per the germline V gene, CDR1 is MNHEY and CDR2 is SVGAGI. This CDR3 is built from 13 residues. The CDR3 region has the DNA TGTGCCAGCTCCCCGGGAAACACCGGGGAGCTGTTTTTT. Translation gives CASSPGNTGELFF.

CDR3 nucleotide sequence: TGCGCCAGCAGCCAAGGGACAGTAACCGGGGAGCTGTTTTTT. This translates into CASSQGTVTGELFF. The chain is built from TRBV10-2 and TRBJ2-2, with 7 bases that match TRBD1. Per germline, CDR1 WSHSY and CDR2 SAAADI. The CDR3 covers 14 residues. The ends lost 6 bases at V and 5 bases at J; junction bases unmatched: 6.

V and J are TRBV11-2 and TRBJ2-3, with TRBD2 matching over 9 bases. V lost 5 bases and J lost 1; bases outside the gene matches: 13. This CDR3 has 18 residues. Germline V CDR1 and CDR2: SGHAT, FQNNGV. The CDR3: CASSGAWRGGGGTDTQYF. Here the CDR3 DNA reads TGTGCCAGCAGCGGCGCGTGGCGGGGGGGCGGTGGCACAGATACGCAGTATTTT.

This clone came up once. The rearrangement joins TRBV2 to TRBJ1-1, with no clear D. The V and J ends lost 3 bases and 8 bases respectively, with 10 bases between them. CDR1 SNHLY and CDR2 FYNNEI come from the germline V gene. The CDR3 has 12 residues. This CDR3 reads CASSDPGIEAFF. The DNA for the CDR3 is TGTGCCAGCAGTGATCCGGGGATCGAAGCTTTCTTT.